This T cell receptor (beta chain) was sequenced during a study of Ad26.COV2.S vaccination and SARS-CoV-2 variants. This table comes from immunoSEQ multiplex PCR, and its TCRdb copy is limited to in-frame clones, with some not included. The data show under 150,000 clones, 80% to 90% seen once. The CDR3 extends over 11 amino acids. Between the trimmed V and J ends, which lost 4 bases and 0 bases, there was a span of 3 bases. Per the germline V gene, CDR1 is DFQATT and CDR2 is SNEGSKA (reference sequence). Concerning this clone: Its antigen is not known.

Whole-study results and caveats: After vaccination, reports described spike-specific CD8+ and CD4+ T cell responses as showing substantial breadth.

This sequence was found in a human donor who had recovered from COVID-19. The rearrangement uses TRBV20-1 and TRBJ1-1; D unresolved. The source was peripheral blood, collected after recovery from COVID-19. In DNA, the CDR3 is TGCAGTGCTACTATGAACACTGAAGCTTTCTTT. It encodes CSATMNTEAFF.